This T cell receptor beta chain derives from a study of T-cell reconstitution after alpha-beta-depleted transplantation in children. General study findings and limits: When one year had passed after transplant, most T-cell counts and diversity came from newly produced T cells. Expanded graft clones, several hundred of them, were reportedly the source of alpha-beta T cells about two months after transplant. Surviving recipient cells, namely T cells and thymic progenitors, were the source of high day-60 TCRbeta diversity in some patients.

Ten or more counts support this clonotype. Its antigen is currently unknown. For TCRbeta, the library was prepared with unique molecular identifiers. TCRdb recomputed calls from the PCR reads with MiXCR, one row per CDR3 protein. The sample lists 130,000 or so distinct CDR3 sequences, approximately 8.7% occurring once. The germline V and J ends were trimmed by 0 bases and 5 bases, with 14 bases remaining between them. Germline V gene data show CDR1 as SGHTA and CDR2 as FQGNSA. The CDR3 contains 15 residues. The sequencing here drew on PBMCs, mostly from graft donor cells, taken 180 days after TCRalphabeta/CD19-depleted stem cell transplant. The J gene is TRBJ2-7, the V gene TRBV7-2; D might be TRBD2 (5 bases). The source of this sequence is a girl less than two years old who had a stem cell transplant for combined immunodeficiency, so the T cells may come from the graft donor. CDR3 loop: CASSLALAFTDEQYF. The CDR3 DNA reads TGTGCCAGCAGCTTAGCTCTAGCCTTTACTGACGAGCAGTACTTC.